One sample yielded the 16 T cell receptor beta chains listed below, sequenced in a study of blood T cells in healthy people across ages. A sample-barcoded 5' primer and a J-beta primer mix were used in a second PCR of about 7 to 12 cycles. Each CDR3 protein gets one entry after TCRdb re-called the 5' RACE reads with MiXCR. Of 550,000 to 800,000 distinct CDR3 sequences detected, under 25% appear once; the ten largest clones hold around 3.4%. The specimen sequenced was blood. The receptors were sampled from a man between 65 and 79 years old in good health.

The rearrangement links TRBV9 to TRBJ2-5, with TRBD2 as a possible D gene (5 bases). Trimming removed 0 bases at V and 2 bases at J, with 11 bases between. The CDR3 spans 15 residues. Germline lookup yields CDR1 SGDLS and CDR2 YYNGEE. The CDR3 is CASSVGGSEQETQYF. Here the CDR3 DNA reads TGTGCCAGCAGCGTAGGAGGGTCAGAGCAAGAGACCCAGTACTTC.

This clonotype came up a few times. V is TRBV10-3 and J is TRBJ2-5; D possibly uses TRBD1 or TRBD2 (5 bases each). This CDR3 is 14 amino acids long. V lost 2 bases and J lost 5, with 12 bases in between. From germline, CDR1 is ENHRY and CDR2 SYGVKD. CDR3 region: CAISEQGEGETQYF. DNA of the CDR3: TGTGCCATCAGTGAGCAAGGCGAGGGGGAGACCCAGTACTTC.

Ten or more counts support this clonotype. The chain has TRBV18 and TRBJ1-2, with 7 bases identical to TRBD1. This CDR3 comprises 13 residues. Germline loops: CDR1 KGHSH, CDR2 LQKENI. V shed 2 bases, J shed 3 bases, and the junction held 0 bases outside the gene matches. In nucleotides, the CDR3 is TGTGCCAGCTCACCAGGGACAGACTATGGCTACACCTTC. Amino acid sequence: CASSPGTDYGYTF.

This clonotype was picked up many times. The genes are TRBV5-6 and TRBJ2-3; 7 nucleotides agree with TRBD2. The germline CDR1 and CDR2 sequences are SGHDT and YYEEEE. Unmatched junction bases numbered 7, after V lost 5 bases and J lost 4 bases. The CDR3 has 14 residues. The CDR3 protein is CASSLGGGADTQYF. DNA for the CDR3: TGTGCCAGCAGTCTTGGCGGGGGTGCAGATACGCAGTATTTT.

This clonotype was detected many times. The chain carries TRBV28 and TRBJ2-1; D not certain. Germline assignment: CDR1 MDHEN and CDR2 SYDVKM. Trimming left V 3 bases short and J 9 bases short, with 9 bases between. This CDR3 region has 12 residues. CDR3 bases: TGTGCCAGCAGTTTGGTTACAAGTGAGCAGTTCTTC. Its translation is CASSLVTSEQFF.

Comments on this clonotype: Compared with germline, one end of the junction differs, possibly owing to a read error. The chain uses TRBV6-2 or TRBV6-3 and TRBJ2-3; 7 bases match TRBD1. This CDR3 spans 14 amino acids. Germline CDR1 is MNHEY and CDR2 is SVGEGT. CDR3 residues: CASRKTGSTDTRYF. The DNA of the CDR3 is TGTGCCAGCAGGAAGACAGGGAGCACAGATACGCGGTATTTT.

The rearrangement links TRBV20-1 to TRBJ2-7; 9 bases align to TRBD1. V lost 4 bases and J lost 0; bases outside the gene matches: 4. CDR1 is DFQATT and CDR2 is SNEGSKA in the germline V gene (reference sequence). The CDR3 sequence is 14 residues long. The CDR3 DNA reads TGCAGTGCTAAACAGGGGGCCATCTCCTACGAGCAGTACTTC. Translating gives CSAKQGAISYEQYF.

This chain uses TRBV20-1 with TRBJ2-4, with D possibly TRBD1 on 5 matching bases. Trimming removed 2 bases at V and 6 bases at J, with 8 bases between. There are 12 residues in the CDR3. Germline V gene sequence: CDR1 DFQATT, CDR2 SNEGSKA (reference sequence). The chain's CDR3 is CSARLRGNIQYF. The CDR3 nucleotides are TGCAGTGCTAGACTAAGGGGAAACATTCAGTACTTC.

This sequence joins TRBV10-2 and TRBJ2-1, with D possibly matching TRBD2 (5 bases). The ends were cut back, 7 bases at V and 8 bases at J, with 15 bases in the middle. Germline V gene data show CDR1 as WSHSY and CDR2 as SAAADI. The CDR3 is 13 amino acids. CDR3 sequence reads: CASTNLAGDEQFF. The DNA of the CDR3 is TGCGCCAGCACTAACCTGGCCGGGGATGAGCAGTTCTTC.

The chain is built from TRBV5-1 and TRBJ2-1; TRBD2 aligns across 12 bases. With 0 bases clipped from V and 6 bases from J, the junction kept 7 bases outside the gene matches. This CDR3 is built from 17 residues. Germline V gene sequence: CDR1 SGHRS, CDR2 YFSETQ. CDR3 loop: CASSLALGLAGINEQFF. The CDR3 DNA reads TGCGCCAGCAGCTTGGCCTTAGGACTAGCGGGAATCAATGAGCAGTTCTTC.

This clonotype has only a few counts. V gene TRBV7-2 combines with J gene TRBJ2-5; D is perhaps TRBD2 (6 bases). This CDR3 has 15 residues. CDR1 and CDR2 (germline): SGHTA, FQGNSA. Trimming removed 5 bases from V and 10 bases from J, with 23 bases in between. The CDR3 coding sequence is TGTGCCAGCAGCCAAGGGGCTAGCCACGGGGGAAGCCAGTACTTC. Translating gives CASSQGASHGGSQYF.

This clonotype has just a few counts. The chain is built from TRBV11-2 and TRBJ1-4; 10 positions agree with TRBD1. Germline V gene lookup returns CDR1 SGHAT and CDR2 FQNNGV. Trimming took 5 bases from V and 3 from J; bases not matched to a gene: 3. This CDR3 has 15 amino acids. The CDR3 DNA reads as TGTGCCAGCAGCCCGGGACAGGGGTCTAATGAAAAACTGTTTTTT. Protein: CASSPGQGSNEKLFF.

The count of this clonotype is one. The rearrangement links TRBV6-1 to TRBJ2-2; 8 nucleotides agree with TRBD2. The CDR3 loop spans 14 amino acids. Germline assignment: CDR1 MNHNS and CDR2 SASEGT. The trim removed 4 bases at V and 6 bases at J, leaving 4 bases unmatched. The CDR3 sequence: CASSAGGPPGELFF. CDR3 coding DNA: TGTGCCAGCAGTGCGGGAGGGCCCCCCGGGGAGCTGTTTTTT.

This clonotype showed up many times. The gene calls are TRBV20-1 and TRBJ2-3; 8 bases are shared with TRBD2. The CDR3 sequence is 14 residues long. V lost 3 bases, J lost 4 bases, and 6 bases stayed unmatched. The V gene's germline CDR1 is DFQATT and CDR2 SNEGSKA (reference sequence). DNA for the CDR3: TGCAGTGCTAGCTCCAGCGGGAGTGCAGATACGCAGTATTTT. It encodes CSASSSGSADTQYF.

The rearrangement joins TRBV12-3 or TRBV12-4 to TRBJ1-1; a weak D match, TRBD1 (6 bases). The CDR3 runs to 15 residues. V lost 2 bases to trimming and J lost 1 base, with 11 bases between them. The CDR3 is CASSLRRGGNTEAFF. For the CDR3, the DNA is TGTGCCAGCAGTTTAAGGAGGGGGGGGAACACTGAAGCTTTCTTT.

Only a few counts were recorded for this clonotype. This chain joins TRBV5-1 and TRBJ2-3; D is perhaps TRBD2 (5 bases). Germline V gives CDR1 SGHRS, CDR2 YFSETQ. V lost 0 bases and J lost 6, with 17 bases in between. The CDR3 spans 16 residues. The CDR3 loop reads CASSLEGVGKGDTQYF. In nucleotides, the CDR3 is TGCGCCAGCAGCTTGGAGGGTGTCGGGAAAGGCGATACGCAGTATTTT.